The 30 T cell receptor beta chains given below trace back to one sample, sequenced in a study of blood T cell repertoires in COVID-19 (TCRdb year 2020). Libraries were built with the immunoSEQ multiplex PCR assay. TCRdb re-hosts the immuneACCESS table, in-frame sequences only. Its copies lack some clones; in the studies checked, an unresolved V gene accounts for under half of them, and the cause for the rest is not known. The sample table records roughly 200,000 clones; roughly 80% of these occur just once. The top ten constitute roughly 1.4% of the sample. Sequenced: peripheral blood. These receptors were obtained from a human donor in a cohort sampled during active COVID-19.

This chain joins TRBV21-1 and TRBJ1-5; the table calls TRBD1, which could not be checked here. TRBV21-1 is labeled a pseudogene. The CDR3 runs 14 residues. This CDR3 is CARYNRGLNQPQHF. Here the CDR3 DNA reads TGTGCCAGATATAATAGGGGGCTCAACCAGCCCCAGCATTTT.

CDR3 sequence (DNA): TGTGCCAGCAGCCACGGGGGAGGGTCGGGTGAAGCTTTCTTT. Translation: CASSHGGGSGEAFF. J is TRBJ1-1 and V is TRBV13, with D possibly matching TRBD1 (5 bases). V lost 5 bases, J lost 7 bases, and 17 bases lay in between. From germline, CDR1 is PRHDT and CDR2 FYEKMQ (reference sequence). The CDR3 contains 14 residues. Variable domain in full (rest from reference TRBV13 and TRBJ1-1): AAGVIQSPRHLIKEKRETATLKCYPIPRHDTVYWYQQGPGQDPQFLISFYEKMQSDKGSIPDRFSAQQFSDYHSELNMSSLELGDSALYFCASSHGGGSGEAFFGQGTRLTVV.

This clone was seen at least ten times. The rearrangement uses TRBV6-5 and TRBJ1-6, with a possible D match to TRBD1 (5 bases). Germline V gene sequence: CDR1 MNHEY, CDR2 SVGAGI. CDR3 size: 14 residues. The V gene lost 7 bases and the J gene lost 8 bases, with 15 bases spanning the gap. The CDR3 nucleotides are TGTGCCAGCACGGTACGCCAGGGCCATTCACCCCTCCACTTT. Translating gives CASTVRQGHSPLHF.

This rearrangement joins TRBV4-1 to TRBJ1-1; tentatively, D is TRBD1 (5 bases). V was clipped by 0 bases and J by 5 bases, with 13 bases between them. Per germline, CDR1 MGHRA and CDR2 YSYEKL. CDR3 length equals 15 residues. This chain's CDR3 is CASSQDGAKKTEAFF. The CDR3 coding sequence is TGCGCCAGCAGCCAAGATGGGGCGAAGAAGACTGAAGCTTTCTTT.

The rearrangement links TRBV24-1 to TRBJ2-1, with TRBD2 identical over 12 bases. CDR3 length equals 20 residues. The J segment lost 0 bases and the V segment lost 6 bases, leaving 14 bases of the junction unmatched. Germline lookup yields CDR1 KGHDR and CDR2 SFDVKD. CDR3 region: CATSNPGLAGPLSSYNEQFF. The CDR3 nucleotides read TGTGCCACCAGTAACCCAGGACTAGCGGGACCCTTAAGCTCCTACAATGAGCAGTTCTTC.

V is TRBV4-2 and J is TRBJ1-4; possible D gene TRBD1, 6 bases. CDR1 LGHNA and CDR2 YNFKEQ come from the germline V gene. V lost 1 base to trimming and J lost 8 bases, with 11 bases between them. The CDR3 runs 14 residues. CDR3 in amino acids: CASSQVGDTEKLFF. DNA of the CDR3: TGTGCCAGCAGCCAAGTAGGGGACACAGAAAAACTGTTTTTT.

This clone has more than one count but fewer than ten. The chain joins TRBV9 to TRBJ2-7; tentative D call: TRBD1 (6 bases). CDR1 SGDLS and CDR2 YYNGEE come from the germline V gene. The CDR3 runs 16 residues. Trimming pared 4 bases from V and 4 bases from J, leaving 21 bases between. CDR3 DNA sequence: TGTGCCAGCAGCCCGAGGACTGAGGCGCAGGGGTACGAGCAGTACTTC. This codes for CASSPRTEAQGYEQYF.

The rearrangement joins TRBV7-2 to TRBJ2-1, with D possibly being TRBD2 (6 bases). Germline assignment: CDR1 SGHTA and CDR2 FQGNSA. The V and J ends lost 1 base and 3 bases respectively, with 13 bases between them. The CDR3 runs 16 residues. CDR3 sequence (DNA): TGTGCCAGCAGCTTAGATAGTAGCGGTATCTACAATGAGCAGTTCTTC. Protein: CASSLDSSGIYNEQFF. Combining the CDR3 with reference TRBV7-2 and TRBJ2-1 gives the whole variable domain GAGVSQSPSNKVTEKGKDVELRCDPISGHTALYWYRQSLGQGLEFLIYFQGNSAPDKSGLPSDRFSAERTGGSVSTLTIQRTQQEDSAVYLCASSLDSSGIYNEQFFGPGTRLTVL.

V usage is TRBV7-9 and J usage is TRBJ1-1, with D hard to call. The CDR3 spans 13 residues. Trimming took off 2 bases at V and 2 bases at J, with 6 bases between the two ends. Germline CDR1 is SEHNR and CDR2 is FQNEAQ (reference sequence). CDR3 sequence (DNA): TGTGCCAGCAGCTTACGGGGAAACACTGAAGCTTTCTTT. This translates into CASSLRGNTEAFF.

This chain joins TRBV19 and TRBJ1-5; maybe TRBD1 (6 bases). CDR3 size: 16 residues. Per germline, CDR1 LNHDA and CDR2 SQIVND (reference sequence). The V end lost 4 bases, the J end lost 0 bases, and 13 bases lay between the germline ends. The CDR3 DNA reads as TGTGCCAGTAGTACCCGGACAGCGATTAGCAATCAGCCCCAGCATTTT. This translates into CASSTRTAISNQPQHF. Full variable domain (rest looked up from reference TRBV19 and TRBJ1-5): DGGITQSPKYLFRKEGQNVTLSCEQNLNHDAMYWYRQDPGQGLRLIYYSQIVNDFQKGDIAEGYSVSREKKESFPLTVTSAQKNPTAFYLCASSTRTAISNQPQHFGDGTRLSIL.

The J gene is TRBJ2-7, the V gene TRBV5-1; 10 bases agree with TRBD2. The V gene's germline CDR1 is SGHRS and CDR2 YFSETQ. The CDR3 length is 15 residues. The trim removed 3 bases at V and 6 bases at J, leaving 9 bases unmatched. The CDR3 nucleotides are TGCGCCAGCAGCTCCGAGGGAGCGGGGGGGCGCGAGCAGTACTTC. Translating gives CASSSEGAGGREQYF.

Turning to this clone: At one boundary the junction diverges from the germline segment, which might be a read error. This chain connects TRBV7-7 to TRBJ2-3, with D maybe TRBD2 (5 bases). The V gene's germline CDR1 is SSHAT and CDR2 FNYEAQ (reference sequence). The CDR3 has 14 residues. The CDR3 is CASSLTGSTDTQYF. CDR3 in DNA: TGTGCTAGCAGCTTAACGGGGAGCACAGATACGCAGTATTTT.

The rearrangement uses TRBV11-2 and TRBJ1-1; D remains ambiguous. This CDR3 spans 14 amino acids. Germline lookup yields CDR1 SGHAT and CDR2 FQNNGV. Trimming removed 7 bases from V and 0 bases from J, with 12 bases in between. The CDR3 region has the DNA TGTGCCAGCACCCTCGTAACAATGAACACTGAAGCTTTCTTT. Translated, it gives CASTLVTMNTEAFF.

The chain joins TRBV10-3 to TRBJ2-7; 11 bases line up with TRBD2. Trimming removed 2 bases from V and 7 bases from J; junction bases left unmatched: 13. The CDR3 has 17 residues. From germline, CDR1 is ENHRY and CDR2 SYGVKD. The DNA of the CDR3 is TGTGCCATCAGTGAGCCTGGACTAGCGGGCCCTGGGGGGGAGCAGTACTTC. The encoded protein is CAISEPGLAGPGGEQYF.

The CDR3 coding sequence is TGTGCCAGCTCATACTTACAGTACCTCTCCTACAATGAGCAGTTCTTC. It yields the protein CASSYLQYLSYNEQFF. This chain connects TRBV18 to TRBJ2-1; no clear D. Germline-derived CDR1 and CDR2 are KGHSH and LQKENI. The CDR3 has 16 amino acids. Deletions cut 5 bases from V and 0 bases from J, with 14 bases between.

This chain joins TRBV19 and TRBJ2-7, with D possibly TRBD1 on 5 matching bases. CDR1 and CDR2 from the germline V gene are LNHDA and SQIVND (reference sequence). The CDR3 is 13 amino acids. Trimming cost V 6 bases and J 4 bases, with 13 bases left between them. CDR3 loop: CASRKATGYEQYF. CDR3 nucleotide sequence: TGTGCCAGTAGAAAAGCAACAGGTTACGAGCAGTACTTC.

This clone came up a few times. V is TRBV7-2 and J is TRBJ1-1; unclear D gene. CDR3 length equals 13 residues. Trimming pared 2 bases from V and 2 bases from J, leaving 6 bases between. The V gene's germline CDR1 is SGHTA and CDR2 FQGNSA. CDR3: CASSLRENTEAFF. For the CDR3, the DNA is TGTGCCAGCAGCTTACGGGAAAACACTGAAGCTTTCTTT.

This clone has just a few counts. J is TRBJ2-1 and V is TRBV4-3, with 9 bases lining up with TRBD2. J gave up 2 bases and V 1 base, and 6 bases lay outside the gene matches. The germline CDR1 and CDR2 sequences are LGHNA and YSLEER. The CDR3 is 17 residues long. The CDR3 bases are TGCGCCAGCAGCCAAGCCATTAGCGGGGGCCCCTACAATGAGCAGTTCTTC. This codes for CASSQAISGGPYNEQFF.

The CDR3 sequence: CASSALQGTAGNTIYF. The CDR3 bases are TGTGCCAGCAGCGCTCTACAGGGTACAGCTGGAAACACCATATATTTT. This sequence joins TRBV9 and TRBJ1-3, with D tentatively TRBD1 (6 bases). From germline, CDR1 is SGDLS and CDR2 YYNGEE. Trimming shortened V by 3 bases and J by 2 bases, and 15 bases separated the two germline ends. This CDR3 is built from 16 residues.

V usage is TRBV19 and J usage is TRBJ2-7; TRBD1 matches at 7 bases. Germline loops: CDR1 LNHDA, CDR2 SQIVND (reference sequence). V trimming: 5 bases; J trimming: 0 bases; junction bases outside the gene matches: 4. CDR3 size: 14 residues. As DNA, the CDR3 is TGTGCCAGTAGTCCCGACAGGGTCTCCTACGAGCAGTACTTC. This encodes CASSPDRVSYEQYF.

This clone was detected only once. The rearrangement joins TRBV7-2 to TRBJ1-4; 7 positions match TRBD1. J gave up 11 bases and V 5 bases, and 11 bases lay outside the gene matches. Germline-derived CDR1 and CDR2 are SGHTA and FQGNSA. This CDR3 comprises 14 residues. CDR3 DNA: TGTGCCAGCAGCCCCCGACAGGGCCAGGGGAAACTGTTTTTT. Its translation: CASSPRQGQGKLFF.

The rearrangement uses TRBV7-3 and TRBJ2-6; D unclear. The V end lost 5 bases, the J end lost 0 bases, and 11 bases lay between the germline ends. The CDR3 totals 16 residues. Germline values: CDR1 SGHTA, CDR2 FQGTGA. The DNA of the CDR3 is TGTGCCAGCAGCCCCCGACGGGTCTCTGGGGCCAACGTCCTGACTTTC. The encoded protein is CASSPRRVSGANVLTF.

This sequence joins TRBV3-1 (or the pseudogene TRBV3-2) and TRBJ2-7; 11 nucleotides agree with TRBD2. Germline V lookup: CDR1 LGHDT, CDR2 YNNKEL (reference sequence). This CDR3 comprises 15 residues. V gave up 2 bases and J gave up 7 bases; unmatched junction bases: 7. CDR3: CASSQSSGRANEQYF. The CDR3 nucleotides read TGTGCCAGCAGCCAAAGTAGCGGGAGGGCCAATGAGCAGTACTTC.

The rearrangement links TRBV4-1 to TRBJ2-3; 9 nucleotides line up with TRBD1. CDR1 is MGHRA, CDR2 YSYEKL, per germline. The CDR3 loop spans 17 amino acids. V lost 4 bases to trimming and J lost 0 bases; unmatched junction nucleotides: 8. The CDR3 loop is CASSLTHGTGSTDTQYF. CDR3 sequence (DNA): TGCGCCAGCAGCCTAACTCACGGGACAGGGAGCACAGATACGCAGTATTTT.

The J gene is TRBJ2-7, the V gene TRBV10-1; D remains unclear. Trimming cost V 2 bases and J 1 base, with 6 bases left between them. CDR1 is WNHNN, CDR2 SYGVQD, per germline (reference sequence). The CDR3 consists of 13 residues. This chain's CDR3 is CASSEGRSYEQYF. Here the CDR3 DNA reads TGCGCCAGCAGTGAGGGCAGGTCCTACGAGCAGTACTTC.

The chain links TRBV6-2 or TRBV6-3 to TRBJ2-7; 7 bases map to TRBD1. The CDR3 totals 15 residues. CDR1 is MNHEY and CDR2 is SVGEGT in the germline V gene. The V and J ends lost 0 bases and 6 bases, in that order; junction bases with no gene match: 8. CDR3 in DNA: TGTGCCAGCAGTTACTCGGCGGACACAGGGGCCGAGCAGTACTTC. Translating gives CASSYSADTGAEQYF.

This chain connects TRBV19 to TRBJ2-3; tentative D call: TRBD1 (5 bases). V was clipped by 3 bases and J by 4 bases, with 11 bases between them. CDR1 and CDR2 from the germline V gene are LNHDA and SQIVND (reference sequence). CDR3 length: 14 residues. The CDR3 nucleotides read TGTGCCAGTAGTATTACTTGGGGCGCAGATACGCAGTATTTT. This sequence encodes CASSITWGADTQYF.

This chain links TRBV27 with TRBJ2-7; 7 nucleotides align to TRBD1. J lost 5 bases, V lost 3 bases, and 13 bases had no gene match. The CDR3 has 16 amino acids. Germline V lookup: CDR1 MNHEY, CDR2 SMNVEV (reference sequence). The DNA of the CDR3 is TGTGCCAGCAGTTTCCCCCCGGAGACAGGGTACCACGAGCAGTACTTC. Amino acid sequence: CASSFPPETGYHEQYF.

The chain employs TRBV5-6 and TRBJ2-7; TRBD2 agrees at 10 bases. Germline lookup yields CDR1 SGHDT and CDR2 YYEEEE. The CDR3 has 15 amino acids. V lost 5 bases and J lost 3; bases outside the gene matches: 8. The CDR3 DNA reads TGTGCCAGCAGGCCGGGGCCTAGCGGGAGCTACGAGCAGTACTTC. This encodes CASRPGPSGSYEQYF. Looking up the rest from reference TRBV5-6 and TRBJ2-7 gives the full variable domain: DAGVTQSPTHLIKTRGQQVTLRCSPKSGHDTVSWYQQALGQGPQFIFQYYEEEERQRGNFPDRFSGHQFPNYSSELNVNALLLGDSALYLCASRPGPSGSYEQYFGPGTRLTVT.

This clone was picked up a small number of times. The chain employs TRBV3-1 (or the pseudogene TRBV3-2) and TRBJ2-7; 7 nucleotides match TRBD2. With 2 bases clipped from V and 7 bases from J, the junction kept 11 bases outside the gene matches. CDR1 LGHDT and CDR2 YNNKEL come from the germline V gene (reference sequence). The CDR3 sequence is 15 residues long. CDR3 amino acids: CASSQTAVSGGEQYF. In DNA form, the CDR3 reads TGTGCCAGCAGCCAAACGGCGGTTTCGGGGGGAGAGCAGTACTTC.